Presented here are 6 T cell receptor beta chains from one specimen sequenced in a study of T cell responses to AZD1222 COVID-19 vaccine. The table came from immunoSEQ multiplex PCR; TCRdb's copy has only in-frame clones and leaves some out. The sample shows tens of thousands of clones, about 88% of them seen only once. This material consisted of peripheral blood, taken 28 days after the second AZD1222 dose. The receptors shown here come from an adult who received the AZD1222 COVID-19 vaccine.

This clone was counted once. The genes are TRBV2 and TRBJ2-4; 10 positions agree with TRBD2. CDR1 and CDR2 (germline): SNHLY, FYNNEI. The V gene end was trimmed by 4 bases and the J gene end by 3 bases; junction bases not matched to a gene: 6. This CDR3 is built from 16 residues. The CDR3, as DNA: TGTGCCAGCAGTGCCGTGGCTAGCGGGAGCAAAAACATTCAGTACTTC. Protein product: CASSAVASGSKNIQYF.

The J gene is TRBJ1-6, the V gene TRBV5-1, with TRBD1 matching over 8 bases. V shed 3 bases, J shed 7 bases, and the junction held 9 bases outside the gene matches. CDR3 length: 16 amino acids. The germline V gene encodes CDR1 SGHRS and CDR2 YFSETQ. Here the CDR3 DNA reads TGCGCCAGCAGCTCACAAGGGACAGGTGGAAATTCACCCCTCCACTTT. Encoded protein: CASSSQGTGGNSPLHF. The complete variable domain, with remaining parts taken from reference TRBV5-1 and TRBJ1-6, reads KAGVTQTPRYLIKTRGQQVTLSCSPISGHRSVSWYQQTPGQGLQFLFEYFSETQRNKGNFPGRFSGRQFSNSRSEMNVSTLELGDSALYLCASSSQGTGGNSPLHFGNGTRLTVT.

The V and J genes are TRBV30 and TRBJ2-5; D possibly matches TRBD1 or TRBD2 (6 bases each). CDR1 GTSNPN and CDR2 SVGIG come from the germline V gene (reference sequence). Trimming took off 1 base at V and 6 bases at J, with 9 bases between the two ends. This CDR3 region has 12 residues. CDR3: CAWSEGGKTQYF. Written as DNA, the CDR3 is TGTGCCTGGAGTGAGGGGGGTAAGACCCAGTACTTC.

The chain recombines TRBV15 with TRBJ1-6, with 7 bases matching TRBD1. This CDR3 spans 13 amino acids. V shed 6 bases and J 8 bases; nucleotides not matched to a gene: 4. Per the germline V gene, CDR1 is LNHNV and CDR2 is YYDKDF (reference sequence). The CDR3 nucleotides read TGTGCCACCAGGAGGGACAGCTATTCACCCCTCCACTTT. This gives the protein CATRRDSYSPLHF.

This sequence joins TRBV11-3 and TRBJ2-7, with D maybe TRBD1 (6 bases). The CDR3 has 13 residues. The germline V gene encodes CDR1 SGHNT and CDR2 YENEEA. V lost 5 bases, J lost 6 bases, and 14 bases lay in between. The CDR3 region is CASSRGWTAEQYF. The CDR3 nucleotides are TGTGCCAGCAGCCGTGGGTGGACAGCCGAGCAGTACTTC.

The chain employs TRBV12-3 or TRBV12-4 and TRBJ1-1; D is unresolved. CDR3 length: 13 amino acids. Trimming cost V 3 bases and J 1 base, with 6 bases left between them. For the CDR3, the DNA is TGTGCCAGCAGTTTTACGTCGAACACTGAAGCTTTCTTT. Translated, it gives CASSFTSNTEAFF.